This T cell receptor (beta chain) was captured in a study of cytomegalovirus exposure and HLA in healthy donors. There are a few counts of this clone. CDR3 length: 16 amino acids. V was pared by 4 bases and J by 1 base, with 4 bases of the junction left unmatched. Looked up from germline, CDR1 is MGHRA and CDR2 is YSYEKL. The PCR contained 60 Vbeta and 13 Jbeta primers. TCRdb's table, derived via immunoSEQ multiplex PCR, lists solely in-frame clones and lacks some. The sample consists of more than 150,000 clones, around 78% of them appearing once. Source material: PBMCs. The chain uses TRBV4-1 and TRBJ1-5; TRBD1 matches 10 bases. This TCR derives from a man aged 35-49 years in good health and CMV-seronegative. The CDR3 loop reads CASSLDRGLSNQPQHF. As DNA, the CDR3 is TGCGCCAGCAGCCTAGACAGGGGGCTAAGCAATCAGCCCCAGCATTTT.